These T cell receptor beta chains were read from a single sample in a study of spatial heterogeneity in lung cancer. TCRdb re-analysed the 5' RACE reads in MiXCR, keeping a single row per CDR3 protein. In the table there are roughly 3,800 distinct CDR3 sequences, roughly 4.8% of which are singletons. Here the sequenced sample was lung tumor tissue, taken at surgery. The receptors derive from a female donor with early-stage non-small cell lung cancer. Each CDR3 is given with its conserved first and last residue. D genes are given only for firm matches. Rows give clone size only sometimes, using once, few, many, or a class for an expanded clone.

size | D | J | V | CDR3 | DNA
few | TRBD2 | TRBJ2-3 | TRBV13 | CASSLSHLAGGATDTQYF | TGTGCCAGCAGCTTATCCCACTTAGCGGGGGGGGCCACAGATACGCAGTATTTT
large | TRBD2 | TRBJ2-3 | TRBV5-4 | CAMRELGDTQYF | TGTGCTATGCGGGAGTTGGGAGATACGCAGTATTTT
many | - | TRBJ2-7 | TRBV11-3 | CASSFSGGYEQYF | TGTGCCAGCAGCTTCTCCGGAGGCTACGAGCAGTACTTC
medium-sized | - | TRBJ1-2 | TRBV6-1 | CASSEVYGYTF | TGTGCCAGCAGTGAAGTCTATGGCTACACCTTC
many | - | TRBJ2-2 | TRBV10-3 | CAISETRRGTGELFF | TGTGCCATCAGTGAAACGAGAAGGGGCACCGGGGAGCTGTTTTTT
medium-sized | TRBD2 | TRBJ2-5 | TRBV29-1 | CSVETSGRGKTQYF | TGCAGCGTTGAGACTAGCGGGAGGGGTAAGACCCAGTACTTC
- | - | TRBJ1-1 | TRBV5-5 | CASSPPGGGRNTEAFF | TGTGCCAGCTCACCACCCGGCGGTGGCAGGAACACTGAAGCTTTCTTT
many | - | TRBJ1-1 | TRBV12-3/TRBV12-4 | CASSSGTLAFF | TGTGCCAGCAGCTCCGGGACCCTAGCTTTCTTT
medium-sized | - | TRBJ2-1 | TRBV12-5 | CASGLTENEQFF | TGTGCTAGTGGTCTAACTGAGAATGAGCAGTTCTTC
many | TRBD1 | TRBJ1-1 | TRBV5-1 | CASRLNRGNTEAFF | TGCGCCAGCAGATTAAACAGGGGGAACACTGAAGCTTTCTTT
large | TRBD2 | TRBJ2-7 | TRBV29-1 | CSVEDPAGGPYEQYF | TGCAGCGTTGAAGATCCAGCGGGAGGGCCCTACGAGCAGTACTTC